This T cell receptor beta chain was captured in a study of blood T cell repertoires in COVID-19. The wider study: Sites in the United States, Italy and Spain provided acute and convalescent COVID-19 samples. Sample material is recorded as cDNA or gDNA derived from T cells, B-cell-depleted T cells, or PBMCs.

Authors' methods: Estimates of nucleated cell counts were drawn from the amplification of reference gene primers. Sequenced by immunoSEQ multiplex PCR; TCRdb stores in-frame clones only, minus some. V and J calls and clone size are as listed in that table; D and trimming were resolved from the DNA. The sample lists 100,000 to 150,000 clones, less than 75% seen once, with under 0.95% in the top ten. V gave up 5 bases and J gave up 3 bases; unmatched junction bases: 3. The CDR3 runs to 14 residues. Germline assignment: CDR1 LNHDA and CDR2 SQIVND (reference sequence). The chain has TRBV19 and TRBJ1-4; 7 bases fit TRBD1. The origin of this receptor is a human donor with acute or convalescent COVID-19. The donor label of this sample is uncertain. Material: peripheral blood. CDR3 residues: CASSSGTANEKLFF. The CDR3 DNA reads as TGTGCCAGTAGTTCCGGGACAGCTAATGAAAAACTGTTTTTT.